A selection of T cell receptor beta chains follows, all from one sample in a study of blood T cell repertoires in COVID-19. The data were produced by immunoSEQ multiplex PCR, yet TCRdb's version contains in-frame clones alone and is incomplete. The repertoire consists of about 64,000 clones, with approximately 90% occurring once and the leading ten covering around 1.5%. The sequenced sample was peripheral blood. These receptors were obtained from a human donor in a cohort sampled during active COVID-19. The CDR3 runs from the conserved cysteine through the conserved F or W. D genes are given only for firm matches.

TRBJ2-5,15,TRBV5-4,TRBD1,CASSSRRGLQETQYF,TGTGCCAGCAGCTCCCGCAGGGGGCTCCAAGAGACCCAGTACTTC
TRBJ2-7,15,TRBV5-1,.,CASSLTVSGAYEQYF,TGCGCCAGCAGCTTGACGGTGTCTGGGGCGTACGAGCAGTACTTC
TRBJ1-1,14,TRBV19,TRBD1,CASNVMTGASEAFF,TGTGCCAGTAACGTAATGACAGGGGCATCGGAAGCTTTCTTT
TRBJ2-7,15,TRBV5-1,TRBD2,CASSGFGTSGAEQYF,TGCGCCAGCAGCGGGTTCGGGACTAGCGGAGCCGAGCAGTACTTC
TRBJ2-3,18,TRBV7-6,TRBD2,CASSLVAGGSSSTDTQYF,TGTGCCAGCAGCTTAGTAGCGGGAGGTTCCTCTAGCACAGATACGCAGTATTTT
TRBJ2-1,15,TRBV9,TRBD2,CASSVDGGLGQEQFF,TGTGCCAGCAGCGTAGACGGGGGACTAGGACAAGAGCAGTTCTTC
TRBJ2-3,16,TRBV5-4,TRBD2,CASSLRLAGSTDTQYF,TGTGCCAGCAGCTTAAGACTAGCGGGGAGCACAGATACGCAGTATTTT
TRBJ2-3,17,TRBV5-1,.,CASSSALVHSSTDTQYF,TGCGCCAGCAGCTCGGCACTAGTTCATTCTAGCACAGATACGCAGTATTTT
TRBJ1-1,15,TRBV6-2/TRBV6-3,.,CASSYSMSGNTEAFF,TGTGCCAGCAGTTACTCGATGAGCGGGAACACTGAAGCTTTCTTT
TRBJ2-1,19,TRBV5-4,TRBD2,CASSKRGLAGGSSYNEQFF,TGTGCCAGCAGCAAGAGGGGACTAGCGGGAGGTAGCTCCTACAATGAGCAGTTCTTC
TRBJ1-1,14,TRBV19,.,CASRPSLGSTEAFF,TGTGCCAGTAGGCCCAGCCTGGGGAGCACTGAAGCTTTCTTT
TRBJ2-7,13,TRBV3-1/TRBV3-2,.,CASSRTDSYEQYF,TGTGCCAGCAGCCGGACAGACTCCTACGAGCAGTACTTC
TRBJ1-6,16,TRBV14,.,CASSQDYGSRLSPLHF,TGTGCCAGCAGCCAAGATTACGGGAGCAGGCTCTCACCCCTCCACTTT
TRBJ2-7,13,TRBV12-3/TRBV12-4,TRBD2,CASSLAGAYEQYF,TGTGCCAGCAGTTTGGCGGGGGCCTACGAGCAGTACTTC
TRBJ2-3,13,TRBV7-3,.,CASSTRQQDTQYF,TGTGCCAGCAGCACCCGACAGCAAGATACGCAGTATTTT
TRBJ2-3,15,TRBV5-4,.,CASSLSPRHTDTQYF,TGTGCCAGCAGCTTGTCCCCTAGGCACACAGATACGCAGTATTTT
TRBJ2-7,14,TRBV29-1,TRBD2,CSVGIAGGWHEQYF,TGCAGCGTGGGGATTGCGGGGGGGTGGCACGAGCAGTACTTC
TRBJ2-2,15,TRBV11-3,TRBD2,CASSPLIRGAGELFF,TGTGCCAGCAGCCCTCTTATCCGGGGGGCCGGGGAGCTGTTTTTT
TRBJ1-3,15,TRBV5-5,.,CASSFAGNSGNTIYF,TGTGCCAGCAGCTTCGCGGGAAACTCTGGAAACACCATATATTTT
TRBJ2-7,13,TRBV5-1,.,CASSSDNSYEQYF,TGCGCCAGCAGCTCGGACAACTCCTACGAGCAGTACTTC
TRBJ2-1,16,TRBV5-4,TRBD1,CASSAPGTASYNEQFF,TGTGCCAGCAGCGCCCCCGGGACAGCATCCTACAATGAGCAGTTCTTC
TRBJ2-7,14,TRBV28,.,CASTRIGSGHEQYF,TGTGCCAGCACTCGTATCGGGAGTGGCCACGAGCAGTACTTC
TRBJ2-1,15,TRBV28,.,CASSPTTRPYNEQFF,TGTGCCAGCAGCCCGACGACTAGGCCCTACAATGAGCAGTTCTTC
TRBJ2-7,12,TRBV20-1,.,CSASSTEYEQYF,TGCAGTGCTAGTTCTACAGAGTACGAGCAGTACTTC
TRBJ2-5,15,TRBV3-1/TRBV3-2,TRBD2,CASSLSGRGRKTQYF,TGTGCCAGCAGCTTAAGCGGGAGGGGGCGAAAGACCCAGTACTTC
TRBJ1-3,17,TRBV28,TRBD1,CASSSPGGVMTGNTIYF,TGTGCCAGCAGTTCTCCAGGGGGCGTAATGACTGGAAACACCATATATTTT
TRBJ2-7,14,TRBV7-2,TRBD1,CASSLVRGSYEQYF,TGTGCCAGCAGCTTAGTCAGGGGGTCCTACGAGCAGTACTTC
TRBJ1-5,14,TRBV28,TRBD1,CASSAGTGSQPQHF,TGTGCCAGCAGTGCCGGGACAGGGAGTCAGCCCCAGCATTTT
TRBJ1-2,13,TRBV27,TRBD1,CASSLNRGLGYTF,TGTGCCAGCAGTTTGAACAGGGGGTTGGGCTACACCTTC
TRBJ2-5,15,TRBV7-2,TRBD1,CASSYHRGLQETQYF,TGTGCCAGCAGCTATCACAGGGGGCTCCAAGAGACCCAGTACTTC
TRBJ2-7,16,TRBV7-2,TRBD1,CASSLAQGAWAYEQYF,TGTGCCAGCAGCTTAGCACAGGGGGCGTGGGCCTACGAGCAGTACTTC
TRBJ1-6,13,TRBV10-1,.,CASRQEYNSPLHF,TGCGCCAGCAGACAGGAATATAATTCACCCCTCCACTTT
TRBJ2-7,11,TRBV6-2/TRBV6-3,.,CASSLPGEQYF,TGTGCCAGCAGTCTCCCGGGGGAGCAGTACTTC
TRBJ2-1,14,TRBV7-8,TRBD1,CASSIRGLGGEQFF,TGTGCCAGCAGCATCAGGGGGCTGGGCGGCGAGCAGTTCTTC
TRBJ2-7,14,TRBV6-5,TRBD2,CASMPSGRSYEQYF,TGTGCCAGCATGCCTAGCGGGAGATCCTACGAGCAGTACTTC
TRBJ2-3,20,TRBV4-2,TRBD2,CASSQGPLRREGLPTDTQYF,TGTGCCAGCAGCCAAGGGCCACTTAGGAGGGAGGGCCTTCCCACAGATACGCAGTATTTT
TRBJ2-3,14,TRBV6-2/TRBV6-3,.,CASSYYGQTDTQYF,TGTGCCAGCAGTTACTATGGGCAGACAGATACGCAGTATTTT
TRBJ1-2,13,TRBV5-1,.,CASSLEGDYGYTF,TGCGCCAGCAGCTTGGAAGGGGACTATGGCTACACCTTC
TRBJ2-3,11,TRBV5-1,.,CASSLQDTQYF,TGCGCCAGCAGCTTGCAAGATACGCAGTATTTT
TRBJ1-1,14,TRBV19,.,CASRALGGGGEAFF,TGTGCCAGTAGGGCCCTCGGGGGCGGGGGTGAAGCTTTCTTT